This TCR beta chain was found in a study of blood T cell repertoires in COVID-19 (dated by TCRdb to 2020 to 2021). For the wider study: Samples covering the acute and convalescent phases of COVID-19 were provided by collaborators in the United States, Italy and Spain. The prospective study material was composed of cDNA or gDNA derived from T cells, B-cell-depleted T cells, or PBMCs. Deeply sampled blood TCRbeta repertoires from subjects exposed to, actively infected with, or recovered from COVID-19 were included in the dataset. The repertoires were released in a freely available public database meant as a resource for research on the immune response to SARS-CoV-2. The samples were drawn from two sources: the first 160 participants of the ongoing ImmuneRACE study, and 1,200 or so subjects contributed by 6 global collaborators. Nearly every sample came with metadata listing a de-identified subject ID, COVID-19 status, age in years and sex. HLA class I and class II types, where available, came from metadata supplied by the sample provider rather than from assay-based typing.

As to this clone: This clone's antigen is unknown. The record has no base qualities; no much larger clone is one base away.

Summary of the overall study and its limitations: Clinical and demographic metadata were provided uncurated, with the amount varying by source and participant.

Participants in the prospective study were aged about 18 to 90 years, lived in more than 20 United States geographic areas, and enrolled through a virtual design. In the prospective study, cohorts were assigned on the basis of participant-reported clinical history obtained from a screening survey and a study questionnaire. In the prospective study, whole blood, serum and a nasopharyngeal or oropharyngeal swab were collected from each participant by mobile phlebotomists. Over a 2-month period, participants in the prospective study had the option of providing additional blood draws and questionnaires. Before DNA extraction, prospective study blood samples were shipped either frozen or at room temperature. The CDR3 numbers 10 residues from cysteine through phenylalanine. The sequence is cut down to CDR3 DNA, 30 bases in frame from base 1. Trimming at the junction amounts to 3 bases on V and 8 bases on J, and the germline ends lie 4 bases apart. CDR1 MNHEY and CDR2 SMNVEV are derived from the germline V gene (reference sequence).

TCRbeta CDR3 regions were amplified from genomic DNA by means of the immunoSEQ Assay, a bias-controlled multiplex PCR. Regarding the original processing steps: Within the assay, amplification of reference gene primers was used to estimate how many nucleated cells each sample contained. Sequence reads were collapsed and filtered to measure the absolute abundance of every unique TCRbeta CDR3 rearrangement. For each sample, productive Simpson clonality was calculated as the square root of Simpson's diversity index over productive rearrangements. The table was pulled from immuneACCESS by TCRdb, which kept in-frame rearrangements only. Such tables lose some clones; where checked, under half of the loss comes from unresolved V genes, and the rest has no known cause. D and trimming were read from the DNA, whereas the V and J calls and clone size are those reported in that table. The sample table shows over 200,000 clones, and nearly 90% are seen once. The ten largest make up 3.5% to 4.5% of the sample.

The sequence derives from a woman aged 25 to 45 with acute COVID-19. Sequencing was carried out using PBMCs or T cells enriched from blood (not recorded which). In this chain, TRBV27 is recombined with TRBJ1-2, with the D gene uncertain. Read as DNA, the sequence is TGTGCCAGCAGTTTCTTAGGCTACACCTTC. This yields the protein CASSFLGYTF.